This T cell receptor (beta chain) was profiled in a study of T cell responses to AZD1222 COVID-19 vaccine. As concerns this clone: Its antigen is as yet unknown. Within the sample, other DNA sequences also encode this same CDR3.

V lost 2 bases to trimming and J lost 3 bases, with 11 bases between them. From germline, CDR1 is MNHEY and CDR2 SMNVEV (reference sequence). The CDR3 length is 14 residues. Here immunoSEQ multiplex PCR was the method, and the copy in TCRdb shows in-frame clones only, minus some. Among about 97,000 clones listed, just over 85% were seen once. Overall study findings and caveats: Clonal diversity was possibly underestimated, and the donors were mostly white British, with more females. Only six AZD1222 recipients tested seropositive at baseline.

This material consisted of peripheral blood, taken on day 0 of AZD1222 vaccination. The rearrangement uses TRBV27 and TRBJ2-7; weak D call: TRBD2 (6 bases). This receptor was taken from an adult in good health. The CDR3 DNA sequence: TGTGCCAGCAGTTTAGGGGGGTTCGTCTACGAGCAGTACTTC. It translates to CASSLGGFVYEQYF.